Detailed here is one T cell receptor beta chain. Germline V lookup: CDR1 DFQATT, CDR2 SNEGSKA (reference sequence). Between the trimmed V and J ends, which lost 3 bases and 0 bases, there was a span of 11 bases. The CDR3 runs 14 residues. The data stem from a study of blood T cell repertoires in COVID-19. The wider study: COVID-19 samples collected from the United States, Italy and Spain covered acute and convalescent phases. Sources were T cells, B-cell-depleted T cells, or PBMCs; the material itself was cDNA or gDNA.

In the study's own analysis: Cell counts per sample came from amplifying reference gene primers. TCRdb's copy holds only in-frame clones and misses some; the assay was immunoSEQ multiplex PCR. The V and J calls and the clone size are those of that table, but D and trimming were determined from the DNA. Of about 93,000 clones in the sample, 70% to 80% were seen once. This chain joins TRBV20-1 and TRBJ1-1; D ambiguous. What was sequenced was peripheral blood. This clonotype was sampled from a human donor in a cohort sampled during active COVID-19. The CDR3 loop is CSASLSGVNTEAFF. CDR3 bases: TGCAGTGCTAGTCTTAGCGGGGTGAACACTGAAGCTTTCTTT.